Below, one T cell receptor beta chain is given with its context. The antigen it recognizes is unknown. Base quality data are lacking; no much larger clone is found one base away. These data originate in a study of IL-17A CD8 T cells in psoriatic arthritis synovium. As for the study more broadly: The study was designed to define the phenotype, molecular profile and function of synovial IL-17A+CD8+ T cells in the pathogenesis of psoriatic arthritis.

From a lookup of the germline V gene, CDR1 and CDR2 are SGHAT and FQNNGV. Trimming at the junction amounts to 5 bases on V and 5 bases on J, and the germline ends lie 16 bases apart. Measured from the cysteine to the phenylalanine, the CDR3 is 14 residues long. The CDR3 DNA has 42 bases and is translated from base 1. After DNA extraction (Qiagen), TCRbeta V-D-J rearrangements were amplified in a bias-controlled manner and then sequenced at high throughput (immunoSEQ; Adaptive Biotech). From the authors' description of their analysis: The immunoSEQ Analyzer platform was used to analyze productive sequences at the sequence level. Clonality was calculated as 1 minus Pielou's evenness, so values run from 0 (highly polyclonal) up to 1 (monoclonal). Repertoire overlap between subsets was quantified with the Morisita index, from 0 (no similarity) to 1 (complete similarity). The table comes from immuneACCESS by way of TCRdb, which keeps in-frame sequences with V and J called. Part of the clones is missing from these tables; in studies checked, under half for an unresolved V gene and the rest for unknown reasons. V and J calls and clone size come straight from that table; D and trimming were deduced from the DNA. The sample table shows more than 1,500 clones, and 60% to 75% are seen once. In total, the top ten clones hold approximately 13% of the sample.

Magnetically isolated CD3+ T cells were stimulated roughly 1.4 hours with PMA and ionomycin, then labeled by IL-17A and IFNgamma cytokine secretion assays. Synovial fluid effusions were drawn from actively inflamed joints of patients with psoriatic arthritis. Memory CD8+ T cells in synovial fluid were sorted patient by patient into Tc17 (IL-17A+) cells, bulk memory cells and Tc1 (IL-17A-IFNgamma+) cells in order to compare their TCR repertoires. The psoriatic arthritis patients fulfilled the Classification of Psoriatic Arthritis Study Group (CASPAR) criteria. Cytokine-secreting cells were counterstained with a viability dye and with anti-CD3, CD8, CD14 and CD4 antibodies and were sorted on a BD FACSAria. Three patients with psoriatic arthritis provided sorted synovial fluid CD8+ T cell subsets that underwent TCRbeta sequencing. After isolation with Lymphoprep, synovial fluid mononuclear cells were cryopreserved in liquid nitrogen until use. The medium used for cryopreservation was made up of around 48% fetal calf serum and around 9.4% dimethyl sulfoxide.

What the study reported, not specific to this receptor: Some individual clones occupied over 4.5% of the repertoire, though most synovial CD8+ subsets remained polyclonal. In psoriatic arthritis, TCRbeta sequencing revealed that synovial Tc17 cells were polyclonal (median clonality around 0.085). Only three patients were covered by TCR sequencing, and this limited sample size was acknowledged by the authors. Morisita overlap indices above 0.8 were seen in two patients because many Tc17 clones were shared with the synovial Tc1 population. Because no psoriatic arthritis synovial tissue samples were available, cells were taken from synovial fluid instead of synovial tissue.

This clonotype was sampled from a human donor with psoriatic arthritis. The chain couples TRBV11-2 to TRBJ2-7; TRBD1 is possibly the D segment (6 matching bases). The sample comprised IL-17A+ (IFN-gamma+/-) memory CD8+ T cells from synovial fluid. The cell subset or site label on this specimen signifies: IL-17A+IFNgamma+/- memory CD8+ (Tc17) cells. The base sequence is TGTGCCAGCAGCCTAGGAGACAGGTTAGACGAGCAGTACTTC. It specifies CASSLGDRLDEQYF.